The 31 T cell receptor beta chains listed next were all sequenced from one sample in a study of T cell repertoires in ileal Crohn's disease. This table comes from immunoSEQ multiplex PCR, and its TCRdb copy is limited to in-frame clones, with some not included. This repertoire shows some 17,000 clones, roughly 70% found once; its top ten account for 4.5% to 5.5%. Sequenced: ileal tissue. These TCRs come from an adult with Crohn's disease.

This chain uses TRBV27 with TRBJ1-5; D not resolved. This CDR3 comprises 13 residues. Germline V gives CDR1 MNHEY, CDR2 SMNVEV (reference sequence). The ends were cut back, 5 bases at V and 1 base at J, with 6 bases in the middle. The CDR3: CASSPGSNQPQHF. In nucleotides, the CDR3 is TGTGCCAGCAGTCCCGGGAGCAATCAGCCCCAGCATTTT.

The chain combines TRBV9 with TRBJ2-1; a weak D match, TRBD1 (6 bases). The germline V gene encodes CDR1 SGDLS and CDR2 YYNGEE. The CDR3 has 15 residues. The V gene lost 2 bases and the J gene lost 0 bases, with 9 bases spanning the gap. The CDR3 sequence is CASSVGDNSYNEQFF. The CDR3 DNA reads as TGTGCCAGCAGCGTGGGGGACAACTCCTACAATGAGCAGTTCTTC.

This sequence joins TRBV2 and TRBJ2-3; perhaps TRBD2 as D (5 bases). Deletions cut 7 bases from V and 2 bases from J, with 10 bases between. CDR3 length equals 13 residues. Germline V CDR1 and CDR2: SNHLY, FYNNEI. The CDR3 DNA is TGTGCCAGCACCCTAGACTACACAGATACGCAGTATTTT. Protein sequence: CASTLDYTDTQYF.

V gene TRBV2 combines with J gene TRBJ1-1; 8 nucleotides agree with TRBD1. Trimming at V came to 6 bases and at J to 8 bases, leaving 2 bases not matched to a gene. CDR1 is SNHLY and CDR2 is FYNNEI in the germline V gene. This CDR3 comprises 11 residues. The CDR3 DNA is TGTGCCAGCAGAAGACAGGGGGAAGCTTTCTTT. It encodes CASRRQGEAFF.

This clone appeared a few times. CDR3 amino acids: CASSRLTSGLEYGYTF. The CDR3, as DNA: TGCGCCAGCAGCCGACTGACATCGGGATTGGAATATGGCTACACCTTC. The chain couples TRBV4-1 to TRBJ1-2; the D is unclear. V was shortened by 4 bases and J by 5 bases, with 20 bases between the two germline ends. Germline assignment: CDR1 MGHRA and CDR2 YSYEKL. The CDR3 loop spans 16 amino acids.

The chain combines TRBV2 with TRBJ1-1, with TRBD1 matching 7 bases. CDR1 and CDR2 (germline): SNHLY, FYNNEI. This CDR3 comprises 14 residues. V shed 6 bases, J shed 1 base, and the junction held 5 bases outside the gene matches. For the CDR3, the DNA is TGTGCCAGCAGATACAGGGGTGGGAACACTGAAGCTTTCTTT. Translation gives CASRYRGGNTEAFF.

The genes are TRBV5-1 and TRBJ2-7; 9 nucleotides agree with TRBD1. Trimming at V came to 4 bases and at J to 1 base, leaving 12 bases not matched to a gene. Germline lookup yields CDR1 SGHRS and CDR2 YFSETQ. The CDR3 runs 17 residues. The CDR3 loop reads CASSLTGTGRGSYEQYF. The CDR3 DNA sequence: TGCGCCAGCAGCCTAACCGGGACAGGGAGGGGGTCCTACGAGCAGTACTTC. Complete variable domain (other parts from reference TRBV5-1 and TRBJ2-7): KAGVTQTPRYLIKTRGQQVTLSCSPISGHRSVSWYQQTPGQGLQFLFEYFSETQRNKGNFPGRFSGRQFSNSRSEMNVSTLELGDSALYLCASSLTGTGRGSYEQYFGPGTRLTVT.

This sequence joins TRBV19 and TRBJ2-2; 8 bases match TRBD2. This CDR3 has 16 amino acids. Germline CDR1 and CDR2: LNHDA and SQIVND (reference sequence). V lost 6 bases to trimming and J lost 4 bases; unmatched junction nucleotides: 10. The DNA for the CDR3 is TGTGCCAGTAGCTCGACAGGACTAGCCGGCACCGGGGAGCTGTTTTTT. This encodes CASSSTGLAGTGELFF. Full variable domain (missing parts from reference TRBV19 and TRBJ2-2): DGGITQSPKYLFRKEGQNVTLSCEQNLNHDAMYWYRQDPGQGLRLIYYSQIVNDFQKGDIAEGYSVSREKKESFPLTVTSAQKNPTAFYLCASSSTGLAGTGELFFGEGSRLTVL.

The rearrangement uses TRBV5-1 and TRBJ1-1; 8 bases match TRBD1. CDR1 and CDR2 (germline): SGHRS, YFSETQ. The CDR3 extends over 15 amino acids. Germline trimming cut 3 bases from V and 2 bases from J; bases unmatched to any gene: 6. The CDR3 loop is CASSSQTGVNTEAFF. In DNA, the CDR3 is TGCGCCAGCAGCTCGCAGACAGGGGTAAACACTGAAGCTTTCTTT.

The chain links TRBV2 to TRBJ2-2; D might be TRBD1 (6 bases). There are 15 residues in the CDR3. The germline V gene encodes CDR1 SNHLY and CDR2 FYNNEI. V was shortened by 6 bases and J by 0 bases, with 11 bases between the two germline ends. This chain's CDR3 is CASSPDSTNTGELFF. DNA for the CDR3: TGTGCCAGCAGCCCGGACAGTACGAACACCGGGGAGCTGTTTTTT.

The gene calls are TRBV6-5 and TRBJ2-1; D is unclear. The CDR3 sequence is 12 residues long. V was clipped by 2 bases and J by 5 bases, with 4 bases between them. CDR1 MNHEY and CDR2 SVGAGI come from the germline V gene. CDR3 residues: CASSYRDNEQFF. CDR3 coding DNA: TGTGCCAGCAGTTACCGGGACAATGAGCAGTTCTTC.

CDR3 protein: CASSLRQGAYNEQFF. As DNA, the CDR3 is TGTGCCAGCAGCTTAAGGCAGGGGGCATACAATGAGCAGTTCTTC. The V call is TRBV7-8, the J call TRBJ2-1, with 8 bases aligning to TRBD1. The CDR3 has 15 residues. After removal of 2 bases from V and 4 bases from J, the junction contained 4 bases not matched to a gene. CDR1 is SGHVS, CDR2 FQNEAQ, per germline.

The gene calls are TRBV20-1 and TRBJ2-1; D unclear. This CDR3 is built from 11 residues. Per the germline V gene, CDR1 is DFQATT and CDR2 is SNEGSKA (reference sequence). Trimming left V 2 bases short and J 9 bases short, with 8 bases between. The CDR3 sequence: CSARSGPEQFF. The CDR3 coding sequence is TGCAGTGCTAGATCTGGGCCTGAGCAGTTCTTC.

The chain couples TRBV11-2 to TRBJ1-2; D remains unclear. The CDR3 covers 13 residues. V was clipped by 5 bases and J by 7 bases, with 14 bases between them. The germline V gene encodes CDR1 SGHAT and CDR2 FQNNGV. The CDR3 DNA follows: TGTGCCAGCAGCCCCCGGGAAGGTGCTGGCTACACCTTC. Its protein product is CASSPREGAGYTF.

The rearrangement joins TRBV11-3 to TRBJ2-7, with D maybe TRBD1 (6 bases). The germline V gene has CDR1 SGHNT and CDR2 YENEEA. The CDR3 spans 12 residues. Trimming stripped 3 bases from V and 9 bases from J, with 12 bases between. As DNA, the CDR3 is TGTGCCAGCAGCTTGGAACAGGGTGCGCAGTACTTC. Encoded protein: CASSLEQGAQYF. Full variable domain (outside the CDR3, taken from reference TRBV11-3 and TRBJ2-7): EAGVVQSPRYKIIEKKQPVAFWCNPISGHNTLYWYLQNLGQGPELLIRYENEEAVDDSQLPKDRFSAERLKGVDSTLKIQPAELGDSAVYLCASSLEQGAQYFGPGTRLTVT.

V gene TRBV5-1 combines with J gene TRBJ1-1; D is undetermined. CDR3 length equals 13 residues. Trimming took 1 base from V and 2 from J, leaving 6 bases between them. The germline CDR1 and CDR2 sequences are SGHRS and YFSETQ. CDR3 in amino acids: CASSLKHNTEAFF. The DNA of the CDR3 is TGCGCCAGCAGCTTGAAACATAACACTGAAGCTTTCTTT.

This CDR3 reads CASSLEGRNTEAFF. CDR3 sequence (DNA): TGCGCCAGCAGCTTGGAGGGGCGGAACACTGAAGCTTTCTTT. V gene TRBV5-1 combines with J gene TRBJ1-1; weak D call: TRBD1 (5 bases). CDR1 SGHRS and CDR2 YFSETQ come from the germline V gene. V was clipped by 0 bases and J by 1 base, with 7 bases between them. The CDR3 runs to 14 residues.

The chain combines TRBV4-1 with TRBJ1-2; D not resolved. This CDR3 region has 13 residues. The ends were cut back, 3 bases at V and 8 bases at J, with 13 bases in the middle. Germline loops: CDR1 MGHRA, CDR2 YSYEKL. The CDR3 region has the DNA TGCGCCAGCAGCCAGAGCTCAGCGTCCGGCTACACCTTC. Translating gives CASSQSSASGYTF.

This clone was found a few times. The chain uses TRBV2 and TRBJ2-7, with 10 bases identical to TRBD1. The CDR3 spans 14 residues. V lost 6 bases, J lost 5 bases, and 7 bases stayed unmatched. Germline V CDR1 and CDR2: SNHLY, FYNNEI. The CDR3 region has the DNA TGTGCCAGCAGCATCGACAGGGGGCTCAACGAGCAGTACTTC. Its translation: CASSIDRGLNEQYF.

The chain has TRBV5-6 and TRBJ1-3; D call uncertain. The CDR3 covers 15 residues. V was pared by 3 bases and J by 2 bases, with 12 bases between. The germline V gene has CDR1 SGHDT and CDR2 YYEEEE. CDR3 sequence (DNA): TGTGCCAGCAGCTGGGAAGAGGGTACTGGAAACACCATATATTTT. Amino acid sequence: CASSWEEGTGNTIYF. The whole variable domain, remainder taken from reference TRBV5-6 and TRBJ1-3, is DAGVTQSPTHLIKTRGQQVTLRCSPKSGHDTVSWYQQALGQGPQFIFQYYEEEERQRGNFPDRFSGHQFPNYSSELNVNALLLGDSALYLCASSWEEGTGNTIYFGEGSWLTVV.

Remarks on this clone: Other DNA sequences of this sample code for an identical CDR3. The chain employs TRBV11-2 and TRBJ2-7; TRBD2 agrees at 10 bases. Per germline, CDR1 SGHAT and CDR2 FQNNGV. This CDR3 region has 15 residues. The ends lost 1 base at V and 5 bases at J; junction bases unmatched: 5. CDR3 bases: TGTGCCAGCAGCTTAGCTCTAGCGGGAGTCCACGAGCAGTACTTC. Amino acids: CASSLALAGVHEQYF.

The rearrangement uses TRBV6-1 and TRBJ2-7; TRBD1 aligns across 9 bases. J gave up 3 bases and V 0 bases, and 3 bases lay outside the gene matches. The CDR3 contains 15 residues. In germline, CDR1 is MNHNS, CDR2 SASEGT. This CDR3 reads CASSEAETGGYEQYF. CDR3 DNA: TGTGCCAGCAGTGAAGCGGAGACAGGGGGCTACGAGCAGTACTTC.

The V gene is TRBV6-6, the J gene TRBJ2-3, with 9 bases fitting TRBD1. V was pared by 6 bases and J by 2 bases, with 9 bases of the junction left unmatched. The CDR3 sequence is 16 residues long. Germline values: CDR1 MNHNY, CDR2 SVGAGI (reference sequence). Here the CDR3 DNA reads TGTGCCAGCAGGCCTGTGGGGACAGGGTACACAGATACGCAGTATTTT. Residues: CASRPVGTGYTDTQYF.

This clone was recorded a few times. The V and J genes are TRBV19 and TRBJ1-2; TRBD1 matches at 7 bases. The CDR3 loop spans 14 amino acids. Germline V gene data show CDR1 as LNHDA and CDR2 as SQIVND (reference sequence). The ends lost 5 bases at V and 8 bases at J; junction bases unmatched: 11. CDR3 amino acids: CASSHRQGFDGYTF. DNA of the CDR3: TGTGCCAGTAGTCACAGACAGGGATTTGACGGCTACACCTTC.

This sequence joins TRBV11-2 and TRBJ2-1; TRBD1 matches at 11 bases. Germline values: CDR1 SGHAT, CDR2 FQNNGV. V lost 5 bases, J lost 12 bases, and 12 bases stayed unmatched. The CDR3 totals 15 residues. The CDR3 reads CASSTPGTGGAWQFF. The CDR3 DNA is TGTGCCAGCAGCACTCCCGGGACAGGGGGGGCGTGGCAGTTCTTC.

This clone was recorded a few times. The V and J genes are TRBV18 and TRBJ1-5; 9 bases align to TRBD1. The CDR3 loop spans 15 amino acids. V shed 5 bases and J 1 base; nucleotides not matched to a gene: 3. The germline V gene has CDR1 KGHSH and CDR2 LQKENI. The CDR3 spells CASSEGQGSNQPQHF. The CDR3 bases are TGTGCCAGCTCAGAGGGACAGGGAAGCAATCAGCCCCAGCATTTT.

The chain couples TRBV6-5 to TRBJ1-6; no clear D. V dropped 3 bases and J dropped 4 bases, with 7 bases sitting between them. The CDR3 is made up of 14 amino acids. The germline V gene encodes CDR1 MNHEY and CDR2 SVGAGI. The CDR3 loop reads CASSYQQYNSPLHF. Here the CDR3 DNA reads TGTGCCAGCAGTTATCAACAGTATAATTCACCCCTCCACTTT.

This sequence joins TRBV30 and TRBJ1-2; a weak D match, TRBD1 (5 bases). V was trimmed by 5 bases and J by 5 bases, leaving 12 bases between them. The CDR3 sequence is 12 residues long. The germline gives CDR1 GTSNPN, CDR2 SVGIG (reference sequence). The CDR3 spells CAWDRLKYGYTF. DNA for the CDR3: TGTGCCTGGGACAGATTGAAGTATGGCTACACCTTC. Full variable domain (outside the CDR3, taken from reference TRBV30 and TRBJ1-2): SQTIHQWPATLVQPVGSPLSLECTVEGTSNPNLYWYRQAAGRGLQLLFYSVGIGQISSEVPQNLSASRPQDRQFILSSKKLLLSDSGFYLCAWDRLKYGYTFGSGTRLTVV.

This chain joins TRBV18 and TRBJ1-2; 10 positions agree with TRBD1. After removal of 3 bases from V and 9 bases from J, the junction contained 10 bases not matched to a gene. Germline V lookup: CDR1 KGHSH, CDR2 LQKENI. This CDR3 has 15 amino acids. CDR3 sequence (DNA): TGTGCCAGCTCACCTCCTCCGGGACAGGGGTCCCGCTACACCTTC. Translation: CASSPPPGQGSRYTF. Together with reference TRBV18 and TRBJ1-2, the CDR3 gives the full variable domain: NAGVMQNPRHLVRRRGQEARLRCSPMKGHSHVYWYRQLPEEGLKFMVYLQKENIIDESGMPKERFSAEFPKEGPSILRIQQVVRGDSAAYFCASSPPPGQGSRYTFGSGTRLTVV.

The chain is built from TRBV5-1 and TRBJ1-2; D is unclear. CDR3 length: 15 residues. Germline CDR1 is SGHRS and CDR2 is YFSETQ. Trimming shortened V by 4 bases and J by 8 bases, and 21 bases separated the two germline ends. CDR3 nucleotides: TGCGCCAGCAGCCCCCAAAAGGTGGGCCAGAGCGGCTACACCTTC. The encoded protein is CASSPQKVGQSGYTF.

The rearrangement joins TRBV7-3 to TRBJ1-1, with a possible D match to TRBD1 (6 bases). Germline V CDR1 and CDR2: SGHTA, FQGTGA. The V end lost 5 bases, the J end lost 4 bases, and 17 bases lay between the germline ends. The CDR3 sequence is 15 residues long. The CDR3 DNA reads as TGTGCCAGCAGCGCCGCAGGGGCAATAGGCACTGAAGCTTTCTTT. It specifies CASSAAGAIGTEAFF.